This T cell receptor (beta chain) derives from a study of CD8+ T cells in alopecia areata. A single count supports this clone. The CDR3 is 14 residues long. V lost 8 bases and J lost 8, with 18 bases in between. Looked up from germline, CDR1 is MNHEY and CDR2 is SVGAGI. In each case, RNA was isolated and then reverse transcribed into cDNA as the sequencing template. Generated by immunoSEQ multiplex PCR, the TCRdb table keeps only in-frame clones and is missing some. Of 85,000 to 110,000 clones in the sample, 45% to 60% were seen once. This clonotype originated in a human donor in good health. The sequenced sample consisted of CD4+ T cells sorted from blood. The gene calls are TRBV6-5 and TRBJ1-4; D remains ambiguous. In nucleotides, the CDR3 is TGTGCCAGCTGGACGAAGGGCTCCGAAGAAAAACTGTTTTTT. Protein product: CASWTKGSEEKLFF.